The clone carrying this TCR beta chain was found a few times. The data were obtained in a study of beta chain features in type 1 diabetes. CDR3 length: 13 residues. V shed 3 bases, J shed 6 bases, and the junction held 2 bases outside the gene matches. Germline CDR1 is LNHDA and CDR2 is SQIVND (reference sequence). The study reverse transcribed the entire isolated RNA, so it sequenced expressed TCRB transcripts. Clones were sequenced by immunoSEQ multiplex PCR, and TCRdb holds only the in-frame ones, with some missing. Of about 370,000 clones in the sample, less than 15% are singletons; the top ten hold 0.019%.

The chain is built from TRBV19 and TRBJ1-1, with 9 bases aligning to TRBD1. This receptor was identified in a woman aged 18-29 years in good health. The sequenced material came from naive CD4+ T cells from blood. The CDR3 spells CASSMGQGSEAFF. The DNA for the CDR3 is TGTGCCAGTAGTATGGGACAGGGTTCTGAAGCTTTCTTT.